These 3 T cell receptor beta chains were sequenced from one sample in a study of Ad26.COV2.S vaccination and SARS-CoV-2 variants. Sequenced by immunoSEQ multiplex PCR; TCRdb stores in-frame clones only, minus some. The sample contains roughly 380,000 clones, roughly nine tenths of which appear only once. Sequencing used peripheral blood, obtained after recovery from COVID-19. The receptor set was obtained from a human donor who had recovered from COVID-19.

This chain connects TRBV6-6 to TRBJ1-1, with D possibly TRBD1 on 5 matching bases. Trimming shortened V by 2 bases and J by 0 bases, and 13 bases separated the two germline ends. Germline CDR1 reads MNHNY; CDR2 reads SVGAGI (reference sequence). The CDR3 is made up of 16 amino acids. The CDR3 DNA follows: TGTGCCAGCAGTTACCCACCTGGGGGGGTGAACACTGAAGCTTTCTTT. It yields the protein CASSYPPGGVNTEAFF.

This chain links TRBV6-5 with TRBJ2-2; D is perhaps TRBD2 (6 bases). Germline CDR1 is MNHEY and CDR2 is SVGAGI. V gave up 6 bases and J gave up 3 bases, with 14 bases separating them. This CDR3 region has 15 residues. DNA of the CDR3: TGTGCCAGCAGCTGGGACTCCCGCGACACCGGGGAGCTGTTTTTT. Residues: CASSWDSRDTGELFF.

The CDR3 DNA reads as TGTGCCAGCAGCCTTCATCCATACACAGATACGCAGTATTTT. Translation: CASSLHPYTDTQYF. The chain couples TRBV11-2 to TRBJ2-3; no definite D call. The V gene lost 5 bases and the J gene lost 2 bases, with 11 bases spanning the gap. CDR3 length: 14 amino acids. The germline gives CDR1 SGHAT, CDR2 FQNNGV.